The 3 T cell receptor beta chains given below trace back to one sample, sequenced in a study of early stage breast cancer tumors. Libraries were prepared by immunoSEQ multiplex PCR; TCRdb keeps only in-frame clonotypes and omits some of them. The table shows some 28,000 clones, with more than 80% occurring only once. Sequenced material: blood. Receptor source: a person between 55 and 69 years old with breast cancer.

The chain has TRBV5-1 and TRBJ2-2; no firm D call. V lost 0 bases, J lost 8 bases, and 8 bases lay in between. CDR1 is SGHRS, CDR2 YFSETQ, per germline. The CDR3 length is 13 residues. CDR3 bases: TGCGCCAGCAGCTTGGATCCTAGTGGGGAGCTGTTTTTT. Amino acid sequence: CASSLDPSGELFF.

The chain recombines TRBV7-6 with TRBJ1-2; TRBD1 aligns across 7 bases. The germline CDR1 and CDR2 sequences are SGHVS and FNYEAQ. J was trimmed by 3 bases and V by 1 base; bases with no gene match: 26. This CDR3 has 22 residues. Here the CDR3 DNA reads TGTGCCAGCAGCTTAGGCGCTGGGGGGCGTATCCCCGGGACAGCAATATACTATGGCTACACCTTC. Translation gives CASSLGAGGRIPGTAIYYGYTF.

The genes are TRBV5-8 and TRBJ2-7, with D hard to call. V lost 0 bases, J lost 0 bases, and 4 bases lay in between. The CDR3 totals 13 residues. Germline CDR1 is SGHTS and CDR2 is YDEGEE. The CDR3 region is CASSLAFSYEQYF. As DNA, the CDR3 is TGTGCCAGCAGCTTGGCGTTCTCCTACGAGCAGTACTTC.